This T cell receptor beta chain stems from a study of Graves' ophthalmopathy and Graves' hyperthyroidism. Concerning this clonotype itself: What it binds is not known.

V shed 4 bases and J shed 2 bases, with 12 bases lying between them. CDR3 length equals 14 residues. The germline CDR1 and CDR2 sequences are LNHDA and SQIVND (reference sequence). The study amplified TCR beta CDR3 regions using RNA transcripts. Second-round multiplex PCR followed a first-round RT-PCR using HTBI primers. MiXCR, run by TCRdb on the multiplex PCR reads, gives a single entry per CDR3 protein. The sample includes 40,000 to 50,000 distinct CDR3 sequences, over 45% seen only once; the top ten take about 24%. Whole-study results and caveats: In blood, most expanded thyroid clonotypes above 0.001 frequency were also detected.

This TCR derives from an adult man with Graves' ophthalmopathy. Material: peripheral blood. The chain joins TRBV19 to TRBJ2-7; D is undetermined. The CDR3 spells CASSKDQIAYEQYF. CDR3 nucleotides: TGTGCCAGTAGTAAGGATCAGATTGCCTACGAGCAGTACTTC. Together with reference TRBV19 and TRBJ2-7, the CDR3 gives the full variable domain: DGGITQSPKYLFRKEGQNVTLSCEQNLNHDAMYWYRQDPGQGLRLIYYSQIVNDFQKGDIAEGYSVSREKKESFPLTVTSAQKNPTAFYLCASSKDQIAYEQYFGPGTRLTVT.